This TCR beta chain was sequenced during a study of shared clonotypes between healthy human individuals. Findings and caveats of the study: Researchers sampled blood only, noting tissue repertoires likely differ.

V was cut by 7 bases and J by 5 bases, with 11 bases left in between. Looked up from germline, CDR1 is SNHLY and CDR2 is FYNNEI. This CDR3 is 12 amino acids long. Sequenced by immunoSEQ multiplex PCR; TCRdb stores in-frame clones only, minus some. The sample has 730,000 or so clones; 72% are singletons. A remark on this clone: Antigen unknown.

Sequences were obtained from memory CD4+ T cells sorted from blood. Described subset: CD45RA-negative fraction. This receptor was identified in a woman aged 25 to 39 in good health. The chain employs TRBV2 and TRBJ2-5; a possible D gene is TRBD1 (5 bases). The CDR3 coding sequence is TGTGCCAGCAACAGGCTTTCGGAGACCCAGTACTTC. Residues: CASNRLSETQYF.